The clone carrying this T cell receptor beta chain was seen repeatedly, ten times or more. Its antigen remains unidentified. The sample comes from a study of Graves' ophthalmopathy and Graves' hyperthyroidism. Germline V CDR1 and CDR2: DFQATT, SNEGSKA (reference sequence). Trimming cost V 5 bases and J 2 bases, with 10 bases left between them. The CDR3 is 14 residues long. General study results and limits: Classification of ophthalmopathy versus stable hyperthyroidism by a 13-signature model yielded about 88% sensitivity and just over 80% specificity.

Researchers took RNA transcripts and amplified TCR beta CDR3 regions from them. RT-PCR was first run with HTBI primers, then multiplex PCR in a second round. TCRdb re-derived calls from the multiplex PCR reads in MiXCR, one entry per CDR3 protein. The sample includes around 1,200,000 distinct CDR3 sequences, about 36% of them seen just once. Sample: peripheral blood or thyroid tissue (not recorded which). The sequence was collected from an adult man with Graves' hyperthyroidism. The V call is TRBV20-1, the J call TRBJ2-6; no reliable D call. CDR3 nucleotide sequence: TGCAGTGCTTCCCCTCCCCCTGGGGCCAACGTCCTGACTTTC. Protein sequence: CSASPPPGANVLTF.